This paragraph reports one TCR beta chain. The sample comes from a study of blood T cell repertoires in COVID-19. Study background: Researchers got acute and convalescent COVID-19 samples from the United States, Italy and Spain. In each case, the material was cDNA or gDNA derived from T cells, B-cell-depleted T cells, or PBMCs.

Profiled with immunoSEQ multiplex PCR; TCRdb holds only in-frame clones, not every one. The profile shows 85,000 to 100,000 clones, 75% to 95% of them singletons. V dropped 4 bases and J dropped 5; count of bases not matched to a gene: 9. The germline CDR1 and CDR2 sequences are SGHVS and FQNEAQ. The CDR3 extends over 15 amino acids. Input material: peripheral blood. The clonotype comes from a man in his fifties or sixties with acute or convalescent COVID-19. The V and J genes are TRBV7-8 and TRBJ2-5, with 8 nucleotides matching TRBD1. The CDR3 sequence: CASSYAAGGLETQYF. For the CDR3, the DNA is TGTGCCAGCAGCTACGCCGCAGGGGGCTTGGAGACCCAGTACTTC. Based on the CDR3 plus reference TRBV7-8 and TRBJ2-5, the full variable domain is GAGVSQSPRYKVAKRGQDVALRCDPISGHVSLFWYQQALGQGPEFLTYFQNEAQLDKSGLPSDRFFAERPEGSVSTLKIQRTQQEDSAVYLCASSYAAGGLETQYFGPGTRLLVL.